The T cell receptor beta chain described here comes from a study of ipilimumab plus nivolumab after autologous stem cell transplantation. On the study more broadly: Median doses per patient: 5 ipilimumab, under 10 nivolumab.

Whole-study findings and limits: Per the authors, repertoire, Treg and microbiota data justify further study.

As to this clone: What it binds is not known.

The table came from immunoSEQ multiplex PCR; TCRdb's copy has only in-frame clones and leaves some out. The sample records around 15,000 clones, roughly 80% being singletons. This TCR came from a male donor with diffuse large B-cell lymphoma. The starting material was PBMCs, obtained in a trial of ipilimumab plus nivolumab as post-transplant consolidation.

The chain's CDR3 is CASSREPGQGSYEQYF. The CDR3 nucleotides are TGTGCCAGCAGCAGAGAACCGGGACAGGGCTCCTACGAGCAGTACTTC. The gene calls are TRBV21-1 and TRBJ2-7; TRBD1, the table's D call, was not compared with the DNA. TRBV21-1 is described as a pseudogene. The CDR3 runs to 16 residues.